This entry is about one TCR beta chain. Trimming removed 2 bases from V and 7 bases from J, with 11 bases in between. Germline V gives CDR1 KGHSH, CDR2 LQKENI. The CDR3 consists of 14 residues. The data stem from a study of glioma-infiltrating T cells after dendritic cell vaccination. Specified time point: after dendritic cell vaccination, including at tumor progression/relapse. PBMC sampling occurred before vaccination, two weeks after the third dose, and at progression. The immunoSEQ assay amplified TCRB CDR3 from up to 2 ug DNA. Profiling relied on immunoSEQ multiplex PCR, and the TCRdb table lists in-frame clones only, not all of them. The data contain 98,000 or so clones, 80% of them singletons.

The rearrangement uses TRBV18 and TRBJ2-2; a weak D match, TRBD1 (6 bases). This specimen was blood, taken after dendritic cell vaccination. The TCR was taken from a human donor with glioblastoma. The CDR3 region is CASSPRQVGGELFF. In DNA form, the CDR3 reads TGTGCCAGCTCACCAAGACAGGTTGGCGGGGAGCTGTTTTTT.